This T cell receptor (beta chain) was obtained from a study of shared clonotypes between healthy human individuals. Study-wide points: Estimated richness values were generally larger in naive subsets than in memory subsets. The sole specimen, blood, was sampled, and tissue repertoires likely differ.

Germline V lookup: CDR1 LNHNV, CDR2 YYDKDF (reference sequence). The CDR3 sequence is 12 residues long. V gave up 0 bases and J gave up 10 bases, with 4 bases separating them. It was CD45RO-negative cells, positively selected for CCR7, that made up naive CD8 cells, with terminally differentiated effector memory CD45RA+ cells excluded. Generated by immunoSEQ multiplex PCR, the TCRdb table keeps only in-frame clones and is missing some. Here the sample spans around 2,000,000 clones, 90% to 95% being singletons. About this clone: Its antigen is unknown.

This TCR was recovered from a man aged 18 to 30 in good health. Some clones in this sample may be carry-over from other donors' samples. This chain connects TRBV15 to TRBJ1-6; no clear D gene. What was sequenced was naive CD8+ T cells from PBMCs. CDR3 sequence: CATSRDLSPLHF. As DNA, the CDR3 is TGTGCCACCAGCAGAGATCTATCACCCCTCCACTTT.